The rows below give T cell receptor beta chains drawn from one sample of a study of blood T cell repertoires in COVID-19. Assay used: immunoSEQ multiplex PCR; TCRdb lists only in-frame clones, some missing. Counted here are over 150,000 clones, about 79% occurring once; the ten biggest clones make up under 15%. The sample taken for sequencing was peripheral blood. Receptor source: a human donor in a cohort sampled during active COVID-19. Each CDR3 is given with its conserved first and last residue. D genes are given only for firm matches. A clone size is listed for some rows: how often the clone was seen (once, few, many), or a class if it is expanded.

J: TRBJ1-6
size: -
V: TRBV5-1
D: TRBD1
DNA: TGCGCCAGCAGCTTGGGTTCCGGTAGGGCAGGGGGATCACCCCTCCACTTT
CDR3: CASSLGSGRAGGSPLHF

J: TRBJ1-1
size: -
V: TRBV5-1
D: -
DNA: TGCGCCAGCAGCCTAGGGGTCAGGGAAGGAACTGAAGCTTTCTTT
CDR3: CASSLGVREGTEAFF

J: TRBJ2-1
size: -
V: TRBV5-5
D: TRBD2
DNA: TGTGCCAGCAGCTTGCCGGGACTAGCGGTCATGAGCTCCTACAATGAGCAGTTCTTC
CDR3: CASSLPGLAVMSSYNEQFF

J: TRBJ2-1
size: -
V: TRBV28
D: -
DNA: TGTGCCAGCAGTTTATGGAGGCAGGGAAAGTTCTTC
CDR3: CASSLWRQGKFF

J: TRBJ2-2
size: -
V: TRBV19
D: -
DNA: TGTGCCAGTAGTCCGCTCTTCAGGGACACCGGGGAGCTGTTTTTT
CDR3: CASSPLFRDTGELFF

J: TRBJ2-7
size: -
V: TRBV30
D: TRBD2
DNA: TGTGCCTGGAGCCAAACTGGCGGTAGCGGGATCCAGTACTTC
CDR3: CAWSQTGGSGIQYF

J: TRBJ1-6
size: few
V: TRBV20-1
D: -
DNA: TGCAGTGCTAGTGGGAGCGGGGTTAGAGGGAATTCACCCCTCCACTTT
CDR3: CSASGSGVRGNSPLHF

J: TRBJ2-7
size: -
V: TRBV10-3
D: -
DNA: TGTGCCATCGGGGGGGGCCTCTACGAGCAGTACTTC
CDR3: CAIGGGLYEQYF

J: TRBJ2-7
size: -
V: TRBV30
D: -
DNA: TGTGCCTGGAGCCCGCAGGGATACGAGCAGTACTTC
CDR3: CAWSPQGYEQYF

J: TRBJ2-5
size: -
V: TRBV7-9
D: TRBD2
DNA: TGTGCCAGCAGCTTAGTGACGGGAGGGCCTTCAGAGACCCAGTACTTC
CDR3: CASSLVTGGPSETQYF

J: TRBJ2-7
size: -
V: TRBV20-1
D: -
DNA: TGCAGTGCTCGGAACCGTTCGGGGCAGTACTTC
CDR3: CSARNRSGQYF

J: TRBJ1-4
size: -
V: TRBV18
D: -
DNA: TGTGCCAGCTCACGGGCCAGGGCTAGTGAAAAACTGTTTTTT
CDR3: CASSRARASEKLFF

J: TRBJ2-7
size: once
V: TRBV5-4
D: -
DNA: TGTGCCAGCAGCTTGTACCAGGGCTACGAGCAGTACTTC
CDR3: CASSLYQGYEQYF

J: TRBJ2-3
size: few
V: TRBV12-5
D: TRBD1
DNA: TGTGCTAGTGGGTTTTCTCTTATACAGGGGGACGTCCCAGATACGCAGTATTTT
CDR3: CASGFSLIQGDVPDTQYF

J: TRBJ2-7
size: few
V: TRBV3-1/TRBV3-2
D: -
DNA: TGTGCCAGCAGCGGAACCGGGACTCCCCTGAGGTACGAGCAGTACTTC
CDR3: CASSGTGTPLRYEQYF

J: TRBJ1-1
size: -
V: TRBV5-1
D: -
DNA: TGCGCCAGCAGCTTGGTGCAGATGAACACTGAAGCTTTCTTT
CDR3: CASSLVQMNTEAFF

J: TRBJ1-4
size: -
V: TRBV7-9
D: TRBD1
DNA: TGTGCCAGCAGCCCTCAACACAGGGGGAGGAATGAAAAACTGTTTTTT
CDR3: CASSPQHRGRNEKLFF

J: TRBJ2-7
size: few
V: TRBV2
D: -
DNA: TGTGCCAGCATCAAAACAGGTACCTACGAGCAGTACTTC
CDR3: CASIKTGTYEQYF

J: TRBJ2-7
size: -
V: TRBV19
D: -
DNA: TGTGCCAGTAGTACATGGTCCAGGGCGGGAAGGCCGGGGGAGCAGTACTTC
CDR3: CASSTWSRAGRPGEQYF

J: TRBJ2-5
size: -
V: TRBV5-1
D: -
DNA: TGCGCCAGCAGCTTGCTCCAAGAGACCCAGTACTTC
CDR3: CASSLLQETQYF

J: TRBJ1-6
size: -
V: TRBV30
D: -
DNA: TGTGCCTGGAGAGTTAGTGGGGCCGTATCACCCCTCCACTTT
CDR3: CAWRVSGAVSPLHF

J: TRBJ2-1
size: -
V: TRBV27
D: TRBD2
DNA: TGTGCCAGCAGTTTGGCGGGAGATTCCTATGAGCAGTTCTTC
CDR3: CASSLAGDSYEQFF